This T cell receptor (beta chain) came from a study of blood T cell repertoires in COVID-19. The wider study: Material from acute and convalescent COVID-19 was sourced from the United States, Italy and Spain. PBMCs, B-cell-depleted T cells, or T cells were the source of the cDNA or gDNA that made up the material.

The CDR3 extends over 13 amino acids. V lost 6 bases to trimming and J lost 11 bases; unmatched junction nucleotides: 10. The V gene's germline CDR1 is MNHEY and CDR2 SVGAGI. Authors' analysis steps: Reference gene primers were amplified, and this amplification served to estimate nucleated cell counts. The table came from immunoSEQ multiplex PCR; TCRdb's copy has only in-frame clones and leaves some out. That table is the source of V, J and clone size, and D and trimming were worked out from the DNA. The sample includes around 85,000 clones, roughly 86% of them seen just once. The specimen sequenced was peripheral blood. This receptor was taken from a man over 45 with active COVID-19. This sequence joins TRBV6-5 and TRBJ1-1, with 9 bases aligning to TRBD1. CDR3: CASRLQGAVWAFF. CDR3 sequence (DNA): TGTGCCAGCAGATTACAGGGGGCGGTCTGGGCTTTCTTT.